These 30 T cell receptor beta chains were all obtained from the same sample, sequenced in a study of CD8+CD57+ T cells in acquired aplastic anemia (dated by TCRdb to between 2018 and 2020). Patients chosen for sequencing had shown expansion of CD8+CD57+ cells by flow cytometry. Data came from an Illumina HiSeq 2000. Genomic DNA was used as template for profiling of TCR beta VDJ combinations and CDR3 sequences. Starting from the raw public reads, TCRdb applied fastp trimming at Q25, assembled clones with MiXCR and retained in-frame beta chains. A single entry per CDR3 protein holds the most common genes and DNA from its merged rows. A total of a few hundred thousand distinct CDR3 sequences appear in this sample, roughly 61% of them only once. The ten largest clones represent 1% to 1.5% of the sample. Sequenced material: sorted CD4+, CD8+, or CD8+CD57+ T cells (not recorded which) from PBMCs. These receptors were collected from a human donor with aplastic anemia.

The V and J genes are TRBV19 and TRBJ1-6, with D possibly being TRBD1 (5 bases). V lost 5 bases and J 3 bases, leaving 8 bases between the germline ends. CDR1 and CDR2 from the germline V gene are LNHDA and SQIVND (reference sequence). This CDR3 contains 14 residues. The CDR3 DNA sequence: TGTGCCAGTAGTGGGGGTCTCTATAATTCACCCCTCCACTTT. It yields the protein CASSGGLYNSPLHF.

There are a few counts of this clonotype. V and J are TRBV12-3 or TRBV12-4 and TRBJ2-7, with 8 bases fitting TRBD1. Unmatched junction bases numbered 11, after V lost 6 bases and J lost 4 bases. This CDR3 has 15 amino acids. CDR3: CASSPTGTGLYEQYF. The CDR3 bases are TGTGCCAGCAGCCCGACCGGGACAGGATTGTACGAGCAGTACTTC.

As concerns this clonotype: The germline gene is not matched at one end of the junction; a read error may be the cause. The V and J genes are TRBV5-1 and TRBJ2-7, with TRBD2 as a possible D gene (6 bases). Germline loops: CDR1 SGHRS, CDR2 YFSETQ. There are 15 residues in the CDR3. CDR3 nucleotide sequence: TGTGCCAGCAGCCAAGGGTTAGCGGCAGGCTACGAGCAGTACTTC. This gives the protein CASSQGLAAGYEQYF. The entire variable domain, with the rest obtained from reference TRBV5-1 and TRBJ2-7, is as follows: KAGVTQTPRYLIKTRGQQVTLSCSPISGHRSVSWYQQTPGQGLQFLFEYFSETQRNKGNFPGRFSGRQFSNSRSEMNVSTLELGDSALYLCASSQGLAAGYEQYFGPGTRLTVT.

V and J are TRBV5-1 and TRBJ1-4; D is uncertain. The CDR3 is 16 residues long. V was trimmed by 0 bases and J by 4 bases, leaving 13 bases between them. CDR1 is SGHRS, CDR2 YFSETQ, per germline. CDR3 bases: TGCGCCAGCAGCTTGGTCCCGGGAGGGAATAATGAAAAACTGTTTTTT. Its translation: CASSLVPGGNNEKLFF.

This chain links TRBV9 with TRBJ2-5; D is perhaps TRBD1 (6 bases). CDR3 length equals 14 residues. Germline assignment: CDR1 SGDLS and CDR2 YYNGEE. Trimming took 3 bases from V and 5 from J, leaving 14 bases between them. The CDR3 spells CASSGGGMGETQYF. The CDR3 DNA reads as TGTGCCAGCAGCGGAGGGGGTATGGGGGAGACCCAGTACTTC.

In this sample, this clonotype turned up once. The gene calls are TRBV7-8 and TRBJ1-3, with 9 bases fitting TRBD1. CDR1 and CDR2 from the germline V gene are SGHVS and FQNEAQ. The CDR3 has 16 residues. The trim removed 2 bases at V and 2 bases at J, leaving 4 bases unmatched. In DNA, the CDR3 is TGTGCCAGCAGCTTACATGGACAGGGGACTGGAAACACCATATATTTT. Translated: CASSLHGQGTGNTIYF.

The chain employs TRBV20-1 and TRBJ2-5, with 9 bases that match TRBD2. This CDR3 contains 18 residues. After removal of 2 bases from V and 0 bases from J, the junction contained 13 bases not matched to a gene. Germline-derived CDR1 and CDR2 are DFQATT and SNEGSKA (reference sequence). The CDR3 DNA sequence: TGCAGTGCTAGACTGAGGGCTAGCGGGAAAAACTACCAAGAGACCCAGTACTTC. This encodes CSARLRASGKNYQETQYF.

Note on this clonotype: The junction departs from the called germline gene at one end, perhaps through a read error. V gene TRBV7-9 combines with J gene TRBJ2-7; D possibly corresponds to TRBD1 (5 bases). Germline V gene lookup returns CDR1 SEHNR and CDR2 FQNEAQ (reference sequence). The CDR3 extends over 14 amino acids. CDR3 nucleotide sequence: TGTGCCAGCGGCTTAAAAGGACACTCCTACGAGCAGTACTTC. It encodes CASGLKGHSYEQYF.

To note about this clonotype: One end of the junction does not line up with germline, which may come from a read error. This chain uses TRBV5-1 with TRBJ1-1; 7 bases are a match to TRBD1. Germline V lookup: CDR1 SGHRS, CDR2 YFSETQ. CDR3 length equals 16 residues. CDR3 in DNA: TGCGCCAGCAGCACGGACAGGTTCTCTGGAAACACTGAGGCTTTCTTT. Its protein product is CASSTDRFSGNTEAFF.

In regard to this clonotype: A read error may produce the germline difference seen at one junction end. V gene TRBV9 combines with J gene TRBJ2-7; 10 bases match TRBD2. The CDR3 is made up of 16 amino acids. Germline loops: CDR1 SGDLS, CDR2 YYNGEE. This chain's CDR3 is CASSVPRTSGTYEQCF. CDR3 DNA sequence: TGTGCCAGCAGCGTACCGAGGACTAGCGGTACCTACGAGCAGTGCTTC.

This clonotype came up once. The CDR3 sequence: CASSRTARMGYTF. The DNA of the CDR3 is TGTGCCAGCAGTCGCACAGCTCGGATGGGCTACACCTTC. This chain joins TRBV25-1 and TRBJ1-2; D gene unclear. There are 13 residues in the CDR3. Per germline, CDR1 MGHDK and CDR2 SYGVNS. V was clipped by 5 bases and J by 8 bases, with 15 bases between them.

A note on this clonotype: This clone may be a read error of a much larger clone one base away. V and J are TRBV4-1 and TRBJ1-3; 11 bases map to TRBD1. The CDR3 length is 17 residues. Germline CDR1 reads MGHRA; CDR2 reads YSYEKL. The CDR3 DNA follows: TGCGCCAGCAGCCAAGAATGGACAGGGGGCTCTGGAAACACCATACATTTT. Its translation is CASSQEWTGGSGNTIHF.

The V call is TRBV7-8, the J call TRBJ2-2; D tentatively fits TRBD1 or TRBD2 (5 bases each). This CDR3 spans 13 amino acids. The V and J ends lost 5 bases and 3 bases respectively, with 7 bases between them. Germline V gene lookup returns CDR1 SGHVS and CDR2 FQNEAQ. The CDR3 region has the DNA TGTGCCAGCAGCATGGGACACACCGGGGAGCTGTTTTTT. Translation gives CASSMGHTGELFF. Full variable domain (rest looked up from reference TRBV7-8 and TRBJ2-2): GAGVSQSPRYKVAKRGQDVALRCDPISGHVSLFWYQQALGQGPEFLTYFQNEAQLDKSGLPSDRFFAERPEGSVSTLKIQRTQQEDSAVYLCASSMGHTGELFFGEGSRLTVL.

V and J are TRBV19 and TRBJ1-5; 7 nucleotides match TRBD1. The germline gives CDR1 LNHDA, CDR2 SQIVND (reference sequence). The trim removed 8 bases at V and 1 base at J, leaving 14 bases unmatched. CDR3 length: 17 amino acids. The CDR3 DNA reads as TGTGCCAGTGCTAGAGTAAGGGGGCGCGGGAGCAATCAGCCCCAGCATTTT. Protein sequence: CASARVRGRGSNQPQHF.

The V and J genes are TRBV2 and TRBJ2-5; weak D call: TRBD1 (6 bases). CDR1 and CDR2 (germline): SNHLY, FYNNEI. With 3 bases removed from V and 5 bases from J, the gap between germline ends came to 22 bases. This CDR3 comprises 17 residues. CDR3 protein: CASSDPYNRVPEETQYF. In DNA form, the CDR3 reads TGTGCCAGCAGTGATCCCTATAACAGGGTACCCGAGGAGACCCAGTACTTC.

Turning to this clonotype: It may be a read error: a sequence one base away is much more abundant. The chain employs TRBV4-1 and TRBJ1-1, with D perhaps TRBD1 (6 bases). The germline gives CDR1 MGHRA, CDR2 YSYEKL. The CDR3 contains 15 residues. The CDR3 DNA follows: TGCGCCAGCAGCCAAGAGAGGCAGGGGACCACTGAAACTTTCTTT. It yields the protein CASSQERQGTTETFF.

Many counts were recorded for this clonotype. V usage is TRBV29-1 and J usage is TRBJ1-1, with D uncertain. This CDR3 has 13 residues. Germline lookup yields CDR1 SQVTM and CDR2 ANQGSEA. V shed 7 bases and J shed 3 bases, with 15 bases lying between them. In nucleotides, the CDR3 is TGCAGCGCCTCTCGGACCGGCGACACTGAAGCTTTCTTT. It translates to CSASRTGDTEAFF.

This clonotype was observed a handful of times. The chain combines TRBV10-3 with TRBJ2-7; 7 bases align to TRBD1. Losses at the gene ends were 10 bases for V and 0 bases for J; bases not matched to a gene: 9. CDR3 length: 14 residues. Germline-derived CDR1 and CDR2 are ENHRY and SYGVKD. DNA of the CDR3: TGTGCCACAAAGAAGGGGACAGTCTCCTACGAGCAGTACTTC. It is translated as CATKKGTVSYEQYF.

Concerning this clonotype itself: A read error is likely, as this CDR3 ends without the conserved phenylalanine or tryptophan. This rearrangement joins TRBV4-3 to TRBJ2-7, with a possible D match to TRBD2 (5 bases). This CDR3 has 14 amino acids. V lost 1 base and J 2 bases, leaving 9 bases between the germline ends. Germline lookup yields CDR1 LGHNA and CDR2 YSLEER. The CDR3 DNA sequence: TGCGCCAGCAGCCAAGTCGAGGGAACCTACGAGCAGTACCTC. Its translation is CASSQVEGTYEQYL.

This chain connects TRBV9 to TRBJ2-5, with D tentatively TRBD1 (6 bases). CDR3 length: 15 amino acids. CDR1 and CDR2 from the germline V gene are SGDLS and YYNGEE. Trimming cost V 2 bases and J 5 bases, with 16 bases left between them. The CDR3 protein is CASSVEGVGWETQYF. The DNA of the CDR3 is TGTGCCAGCAGCGTCGAGGGGGTGGGGTGGGAGACCCAGTACTTC.

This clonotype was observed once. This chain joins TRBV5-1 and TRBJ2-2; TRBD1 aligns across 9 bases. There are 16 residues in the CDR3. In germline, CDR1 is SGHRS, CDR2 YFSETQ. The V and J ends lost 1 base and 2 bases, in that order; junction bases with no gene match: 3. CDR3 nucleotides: TGCGCCAGCAGCTTGACGGGACAGGGCAACACCGGGGAGCTGTTTTTT. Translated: CASSLTGQGNTGELFF. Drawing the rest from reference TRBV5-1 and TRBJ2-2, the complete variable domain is KAGVTQTPRYLIKTRGQQVTLSCSPISGHRSVSWYQQTPGQGLQFLFEYFSETQRNKGNFPGRFSGRQFSNSRSEMNVSTLELGDSALYLCASSLTGQGNTGELFFGEGSRLTVL.

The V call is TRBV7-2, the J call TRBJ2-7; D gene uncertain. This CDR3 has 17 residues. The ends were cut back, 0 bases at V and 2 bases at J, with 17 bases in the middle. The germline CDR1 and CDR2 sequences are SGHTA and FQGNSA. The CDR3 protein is CASSLAAPGVKAYEQYF. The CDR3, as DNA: TGTGCCAGCAGCTTAGCAGCGCCGGGTGTCAAGGCCTACGAGCAGTACTTC.

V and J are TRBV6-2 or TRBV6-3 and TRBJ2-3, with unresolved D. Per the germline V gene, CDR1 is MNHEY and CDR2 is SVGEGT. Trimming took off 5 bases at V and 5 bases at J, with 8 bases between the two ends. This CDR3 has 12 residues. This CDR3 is CASSPRVDTQYF. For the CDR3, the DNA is TGTGCCAGCAGTCCCCGGGTAGATACGCAGTATTTT.

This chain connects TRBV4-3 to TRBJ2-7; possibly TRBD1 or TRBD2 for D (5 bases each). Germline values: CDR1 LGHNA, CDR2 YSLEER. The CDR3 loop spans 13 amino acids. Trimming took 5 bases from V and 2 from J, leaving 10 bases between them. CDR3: CASSVEGTYEQYF. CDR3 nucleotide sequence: TGCGCCAGCAGCGTCGAGGGGACCTACGAGCAGTACTTC.

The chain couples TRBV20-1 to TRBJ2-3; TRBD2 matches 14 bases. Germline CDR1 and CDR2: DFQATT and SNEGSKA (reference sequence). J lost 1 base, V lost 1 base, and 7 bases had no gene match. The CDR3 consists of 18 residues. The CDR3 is CSARVPLTSGRGTDTQYF. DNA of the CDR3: TGCAGTGCTAGAGTCCCTCTGACTAGCGGGAGGGGCACAGATACGCAGTATTTT.

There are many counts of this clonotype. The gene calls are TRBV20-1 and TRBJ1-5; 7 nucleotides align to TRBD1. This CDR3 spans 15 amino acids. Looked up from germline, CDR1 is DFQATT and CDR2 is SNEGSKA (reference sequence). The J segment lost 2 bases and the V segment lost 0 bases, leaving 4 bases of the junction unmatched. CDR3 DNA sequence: TGCAGTGCTAGAGATTCAGGGGGAGGCAATCAGCCCCAGCATTTT. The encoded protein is CSARDSGGGNQPQHF.

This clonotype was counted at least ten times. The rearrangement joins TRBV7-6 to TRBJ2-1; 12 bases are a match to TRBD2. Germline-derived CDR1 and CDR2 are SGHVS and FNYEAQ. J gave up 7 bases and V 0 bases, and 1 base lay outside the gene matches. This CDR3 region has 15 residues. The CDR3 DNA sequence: TGTGCCAGCAGCTTAGCAGGACTAGCGGGAAATGAGCAGTTCTTC. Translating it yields CASSLAGLAGNEQFF.

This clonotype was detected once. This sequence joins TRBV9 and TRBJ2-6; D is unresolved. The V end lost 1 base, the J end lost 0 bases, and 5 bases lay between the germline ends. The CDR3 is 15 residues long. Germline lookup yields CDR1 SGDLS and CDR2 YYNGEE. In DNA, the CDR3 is TGTGCCAGCAGCGTACGCAGCTCTGGGGCCAACGTCCTGACTTTC. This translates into CASSVRSSGANVLTF.

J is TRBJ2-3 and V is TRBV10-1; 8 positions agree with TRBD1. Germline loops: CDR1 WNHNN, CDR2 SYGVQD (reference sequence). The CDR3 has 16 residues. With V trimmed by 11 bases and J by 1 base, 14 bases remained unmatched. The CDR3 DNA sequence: TGCGCCGGGTCCCTGTCAGGGGGCCTTCGCACAGATACGCAGTATTTT. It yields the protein CAGSLSGGLRTDTQYF.

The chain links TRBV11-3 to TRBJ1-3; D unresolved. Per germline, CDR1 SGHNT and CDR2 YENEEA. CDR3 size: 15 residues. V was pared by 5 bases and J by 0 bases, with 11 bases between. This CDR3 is CASSTRDLSGNTIYF. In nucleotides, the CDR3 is TGTGCCAGCAGCACCCGAGATCTCTCTGGAAACACCATATATTTT.